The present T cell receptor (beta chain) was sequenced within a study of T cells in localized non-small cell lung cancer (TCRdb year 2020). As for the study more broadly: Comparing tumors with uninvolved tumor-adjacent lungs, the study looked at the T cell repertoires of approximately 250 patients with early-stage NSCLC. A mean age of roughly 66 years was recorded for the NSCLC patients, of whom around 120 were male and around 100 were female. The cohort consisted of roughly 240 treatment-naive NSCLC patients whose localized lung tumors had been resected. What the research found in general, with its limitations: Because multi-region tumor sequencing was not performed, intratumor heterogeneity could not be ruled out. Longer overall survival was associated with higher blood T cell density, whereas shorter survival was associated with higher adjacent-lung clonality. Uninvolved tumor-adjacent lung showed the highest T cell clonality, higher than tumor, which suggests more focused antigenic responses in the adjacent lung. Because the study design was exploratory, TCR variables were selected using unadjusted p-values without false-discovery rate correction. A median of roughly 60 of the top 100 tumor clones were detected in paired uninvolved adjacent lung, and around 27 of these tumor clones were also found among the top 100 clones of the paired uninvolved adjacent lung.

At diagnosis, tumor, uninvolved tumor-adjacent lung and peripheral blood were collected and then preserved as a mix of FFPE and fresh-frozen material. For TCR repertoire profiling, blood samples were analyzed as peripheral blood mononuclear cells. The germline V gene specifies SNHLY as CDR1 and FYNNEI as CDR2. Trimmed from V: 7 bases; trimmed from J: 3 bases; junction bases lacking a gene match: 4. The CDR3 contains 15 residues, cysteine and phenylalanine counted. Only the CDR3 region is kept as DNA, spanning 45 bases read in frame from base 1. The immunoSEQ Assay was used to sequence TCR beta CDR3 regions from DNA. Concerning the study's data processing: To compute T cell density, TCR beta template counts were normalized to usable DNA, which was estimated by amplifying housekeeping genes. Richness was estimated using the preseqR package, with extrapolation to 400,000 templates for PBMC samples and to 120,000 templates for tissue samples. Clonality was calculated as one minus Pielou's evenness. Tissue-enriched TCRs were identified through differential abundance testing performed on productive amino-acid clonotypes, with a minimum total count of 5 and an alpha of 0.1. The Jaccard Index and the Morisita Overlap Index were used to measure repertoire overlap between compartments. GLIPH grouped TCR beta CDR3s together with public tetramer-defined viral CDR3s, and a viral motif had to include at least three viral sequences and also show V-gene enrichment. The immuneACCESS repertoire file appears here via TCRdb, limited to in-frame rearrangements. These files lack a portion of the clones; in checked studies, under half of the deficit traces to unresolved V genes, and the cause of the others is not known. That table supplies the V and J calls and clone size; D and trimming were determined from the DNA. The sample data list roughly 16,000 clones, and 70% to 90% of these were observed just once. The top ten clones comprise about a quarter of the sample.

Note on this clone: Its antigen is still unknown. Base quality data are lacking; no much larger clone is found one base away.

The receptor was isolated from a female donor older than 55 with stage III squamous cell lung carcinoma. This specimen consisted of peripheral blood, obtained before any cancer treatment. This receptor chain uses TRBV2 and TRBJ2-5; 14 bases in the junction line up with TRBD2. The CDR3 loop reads CASTRGLAGEETQYF. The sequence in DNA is TGTGCCAGCACCCGGGGACTAGCGGGGGAAGAGACCCAGTACTTC.